The 10 T cell receptor beta chains below all came from one sample that was sequenced in a study of blood T cell repertoires in COVID-19. Clones were read by immunoSEQ multiplex PCR, and TCRdb kept only the in-frame ones, dropping some. The sample includes roughly 400,000 clones, roughly 86% of them seen just once. Input material: PBMCs or T cells enriched from blood (not recorded which). These receptors were taken from a woman in her 30s who had recovered from COVID-19.

This chain connects TRBV6-2 or TRBV6-3 to TRBJ1-3; D ambiguous. The germline V gene has CDR1 MNHEY and CDR2 SVGEGT. The length of the CDR3 is 15 residues. V lost 0 bases to trimming and J lost 7 bases, with 13 bases between them. CDR3 nucleotides: TGTGCCAGCAGTTACTCGCGGACTAATGGGAACACCATATATTTT. Its translation: CASSYSRTNGNTIYF.

The chain recombines TRBV7-2 with TRBJ2-7, with D perhaps TRBD2 (6 bases). The ends were cut back, 3 bases at V and 3 bases at J, with 12 bases in the middle. This CDR3 contains 14 residues. From germline, CDR1 is SGHTA and CDR2 FQGNSA. DNA of the CDR3: TGTGCCAGCAGCTTCGCACTAGCAAGCTACGAGCAGTACTTC. Translating it yields CASSFALASYEQYF.

The V call is TRBV29-1, the J call TRBJ2-3; TRBD1 might be the D (6 bases). The CDR3 spans 15 residues. V lost 4 bases, J lost 0 bases, and 14 bases lay in between. Germline CDR1 reads SQVTM; CDR2 reads ANQGSEA. The CDR3 here is CSVVHPDSSTDTQYF. In DNA, the CDR3 is TGCAGCGTTGTCCACCCGGACAGCAGCACAGATACGCAGTATTTT.

The chain carries TRBV4-2 and TRBJ2-7; TRBD2 matches 12 bases. In germline, CDR1 is LGHNA, CDR2 YNFKEQ. Trimming took 0 bases from V and 5 from J; bases not matched to a gene: 5. This CDR3 has 16 residues. The CDR3 DNA reads TGTGCCAGCAGCCAAGATCAAGCTAGCGGGGGGGACGAGCAGTACTTC. It translates to CASSQDQASGGDEQYF.

The rearrangement joins TRBV24-1 to TRBJ2-3; 9 bases match TRBD2. Per germline, CDR1 KGHDR and CDR2 SFDVKD. This CDR3 region has 18 residues. With 1 base clipped from V and 2 bases from J, the junction kept 9 bases outside the gene matches. The CDR3 coding sequence is TGTGCCACCAGTGATTTTGGGGCTAGCGGGGCCAACACAGATACGCAGTATTTT. It codes for CATSDFGASGANTDTQYF.

The V call is TRBV4-3, the J call TRBJ1-2; D unclear. CDR3 length: 16 amino acids. Germline CDR1 reads LGHNA; CDR2 reads YSLEER. Trimming pared 2 bases from V and 4 bases from J, leaving 17 bases between. This chain's CDR3 is CASSQYYPDSFYGYTF. The CDR3 region has the DNA TGCGCCAGCAGCCAATACTACCCCGATAGTTTCTATGGCTACACCTTC.

CDR3 residues: CASSPGQVPLNTEAFF. In DNA form, the CDR3 reads TGTGCCAGCAGCCCGGGACAGGTGCCCCTGAACACTGAAGCTTTCTTT. The chain has TRBV27 and TRBJ1-1, with 8 positions matching TRBD1. CDR3 size: 16 residues. The V and J ends lost 6 bases and 0 bases, in that order; junction bases with no gene match: 9. Germline V gives CDR1 MNHEY, CDR2 SMNVEV (reference sequence).

V usage is TRBV16 and J usage is TRBJ1-4; D not resolved. CDR1 is KGHSY and CDR2 is FQNENV in the germline V gene. V was pared by 4 bases and J by 4 bases, with 10 bases between. The CDR3 length is 14 residues. As DNA, the CDR3 is TGTGCCAGCAGCCCCGGGAGGGTTAATGAAAAACTGTTTTTT. It yields the protein CASSPGRVNEKLFF.

The genes are TRBV19 and TRBJ2-2, with 10 bases that match TRBD2. The germline CDR1 and CDR2 sequences are LNHDA and SQIVND (reference sequence). The CDR3 spans 16 residues. The ends lost 5 bases at V and 6 bases at J; junction bases unmatched: 9. CDR3 DNA sequence: TGTGCCAGTAGTCCCCGCAGCGGGGGGGTCGCCGGGGAGCTGTTTTTT. Its protein product is CASSPRSGGVAGELFF.

The rearrangement uses TRBV11-1 and TRBJ2-7; TRBD1 might be the D (6 bases). Trimming took 4 bases from V and 6 from J, leaving 16 bases between them. Germline V gene sequence: CDR1 SGHAT, CDR2 FQDESV (reference sequence). This CDR3 is 14 amino acids long. In nucleotides, the CDR3 is TGTGCCAGCAGCTCGCGACAGGTGGGCCCCGAGCAGTACTTC. It yields the protein CASSSRQVGPEQYF.